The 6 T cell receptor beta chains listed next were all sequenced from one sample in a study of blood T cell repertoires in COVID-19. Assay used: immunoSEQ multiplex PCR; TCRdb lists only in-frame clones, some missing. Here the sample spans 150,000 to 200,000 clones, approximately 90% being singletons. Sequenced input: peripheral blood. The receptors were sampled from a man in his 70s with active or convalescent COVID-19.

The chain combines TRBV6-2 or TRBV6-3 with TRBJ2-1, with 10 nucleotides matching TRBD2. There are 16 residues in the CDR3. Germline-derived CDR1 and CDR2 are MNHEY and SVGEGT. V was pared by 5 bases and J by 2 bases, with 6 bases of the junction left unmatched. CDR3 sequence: CASSRATSGAYNEQFF. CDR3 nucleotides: TGTGCCAGCAGTAGGGCAACTAGCGGGGCCTACAATGAGCAGTTCTTC.

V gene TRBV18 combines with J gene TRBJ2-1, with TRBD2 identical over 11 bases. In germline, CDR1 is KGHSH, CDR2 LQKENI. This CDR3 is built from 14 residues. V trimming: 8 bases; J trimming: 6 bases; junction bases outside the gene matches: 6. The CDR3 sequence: CASGTGTSGNEQFF. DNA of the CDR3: TGTGCCAGCGGAACCGGGACTAGCGGCAATGAGCAGTTCTTC.

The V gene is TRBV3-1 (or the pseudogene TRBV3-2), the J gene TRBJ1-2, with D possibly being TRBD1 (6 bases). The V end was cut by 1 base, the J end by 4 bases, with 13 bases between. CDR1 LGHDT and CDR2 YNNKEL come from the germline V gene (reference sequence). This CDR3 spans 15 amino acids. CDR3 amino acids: CASSQVTGDSYGYTF. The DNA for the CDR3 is TGTGCCAGCAGCCAAGTGACAGGCGACTCCTATGGCTACACCTTC.

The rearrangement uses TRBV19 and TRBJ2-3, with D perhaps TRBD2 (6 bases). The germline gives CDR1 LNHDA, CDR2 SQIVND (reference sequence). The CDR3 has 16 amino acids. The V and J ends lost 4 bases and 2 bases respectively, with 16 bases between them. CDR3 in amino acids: CASSNDMAGTTDTQYF. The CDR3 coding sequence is TGTGCCAGTAGTAACGACATGGCGGGGACCACAGATACGCAGTATTTT. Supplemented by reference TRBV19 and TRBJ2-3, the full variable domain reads DGGITQSPKYLFRKEGQNVTLSCEQNLNHDAMYWYRQDPGQGLRLIYYSQIVNDFQKGDIAEGYSVSREKKESFPLTVTSAQKNPTAFYLCASSNDMAGTTDTQYFGPGTRLTVL.

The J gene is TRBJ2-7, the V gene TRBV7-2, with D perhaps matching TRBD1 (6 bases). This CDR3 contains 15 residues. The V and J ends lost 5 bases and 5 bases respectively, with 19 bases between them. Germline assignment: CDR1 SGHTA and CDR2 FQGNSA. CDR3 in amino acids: CASSLQGRPNDEQYF. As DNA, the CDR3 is TGTGCCAGCAGCCTCCAGGGGCGACCCAACGACGAGCAGTACTTC.

The CDR3 DNA reads TGTGCCACCAGCCGATACAGGGGGCAGGGAGATACGCAGTATTTT. This codes for CATSRYRGQGDTQYF. V gene TRBV15 combines with J gene TRBJ2-3; 9 bases are a match to TRBD1. Looked up from germline, CDR1 is LNHNV and CDR2 is YYDKDF (reference sequence). The CDR3 totals 15 residues. The V and J ends lost 5 bases and 5 bases, in that order; junction bases with no gene match: 8.